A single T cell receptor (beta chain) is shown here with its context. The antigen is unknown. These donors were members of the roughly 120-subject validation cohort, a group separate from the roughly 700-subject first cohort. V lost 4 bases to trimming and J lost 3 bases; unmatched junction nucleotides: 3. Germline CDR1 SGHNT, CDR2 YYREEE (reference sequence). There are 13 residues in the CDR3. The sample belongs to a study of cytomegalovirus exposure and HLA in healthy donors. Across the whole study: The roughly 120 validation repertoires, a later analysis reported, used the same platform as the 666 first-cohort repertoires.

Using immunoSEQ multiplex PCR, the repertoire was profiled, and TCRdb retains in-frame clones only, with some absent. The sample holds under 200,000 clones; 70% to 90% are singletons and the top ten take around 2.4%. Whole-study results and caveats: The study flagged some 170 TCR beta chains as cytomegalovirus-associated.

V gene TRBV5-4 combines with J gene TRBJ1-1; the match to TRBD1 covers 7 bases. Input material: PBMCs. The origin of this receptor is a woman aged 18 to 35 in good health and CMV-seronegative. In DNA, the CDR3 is TGTGCCAGCAGCCAGGGGGAGTACACTGAAGCTTTCTTT. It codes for CASSQGEYTEAFF.